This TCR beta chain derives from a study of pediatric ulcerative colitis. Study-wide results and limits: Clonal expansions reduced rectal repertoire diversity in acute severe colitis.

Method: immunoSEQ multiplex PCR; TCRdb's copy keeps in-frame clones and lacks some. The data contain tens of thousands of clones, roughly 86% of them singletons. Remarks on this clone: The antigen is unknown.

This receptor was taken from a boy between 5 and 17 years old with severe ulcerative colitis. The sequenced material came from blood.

The CDR3 is CASSLTGAWTEAFF. CDR3 in DNA: TGTGCCAGCAGTTTAACGGGGGCGTGGACTGAAGCTTTCTTT. The rearrangement links TRBV28 to TRBJ1-1; TRBD1 is a possible D gene (6 bases). This CDR3 spans 14 amino acids. V was pared by 2 bases and J by 5 bases, with 12 bases between. Per the germline V gene, CDR1 is MDHEN and CDR2 is SYDVKM. The full variable domain, with the rest looked up from reference TRBV28 and TRBJ1-1, is DVKVTQSSRYLVKRTGEKVFLECVQDMDHENMFWYRQDPGLGLRLIYFSYDVKMKEKGDIPEGYSVSREKKERFSLILESASTNQTSMYLCASSLTGAWTEAFFGQGTRLTVV.